Presented here are 28 T cell receptor beta chains from one specimen sequenced in a study of T cell changes during pregnancy in multiple sclerosis. The table came from immunoSEQ multiplex PCR; TCRdb's copy has only in-frame clones and leaves some out. The table has about 52,000 clones, approximately 92% seen once. The sequencing used CD4+ T cells from peripheral blood mononuclear cells, collected in the third trimester of pregnancy. These receptors were taken from a female donor with multiple sclerosis, enrolled in a pregnancy study.

The chain employs TRBV27 and TRBJ1-5; a possible D gene is TRBD1 (6 bases). The CDR3 loop spans 14 amino acids. CDR1 is MNHEY and CDR2 is SMNVEV in the germline V gene (reference sequence). The ends were cut back, 6 bases at V and 1 base at J, with 10 bases in the middle. Here the CDR3 DNA reads TGTGCCAGCAGAGGTACAGGGAGCAATCAGCCCCAGCATTTT. As protein: CASRGTGSNQPQHF.

This rearrangement joins TRBV6-1 to TRBJ2-7; TRBD2 might be the D (5 bases). CDR1 is MNHNS, CDR2 SASEGT, per germline. Between the trimmed V and J ends, which lost 8 bases and 7 bases, there was a span of 12 bases. The CDR3 spans 11 residues. The CDR3 sequence: CASGGRSEQYF. The DNA for the CDR3 is TGTGCCAGCGGAGGCAGATCTGAGCAGTACTTC.

V usage is TRBV9 and J usage is TRBJ2-1; unclear D gene. This CDR3 is 14 amino acids long. Germline CDR1 reads SGDLS; CDR2 reads YYNGEE. The V end was cut by 1 base, the J end by 8 bases, with 13 bases between. DNA of the CDR3: TGTGCCAGCAGCGTATCCCCGTCAGATGATGAGCAGTTCTTC. Residues: CASSVSPSDDEQFF.

The chain is built from TRBV7-3 and TRBJ2-1, with a tentative D call TRBD1 (6 bases). This CDR3 has 12 residues. Germline V gene data show CDR1 as SGHTA and CDR2 as FQGTGA. Trimming left V 4 bases short and J 8 bases short, with 9 bases between. The CDR3 bases are TGTGCCAGCAGCTCACAGGGCTATGAGCAGTTCTTC. This sequence encodes CASSSQGYEQFF.

J is TRBJ2-1 and V is TRBV7-7; 7 bases agree with TRBD1. This CDR3 contains 15 residues. The J segment lost 3 bases and the V segment lost 4 bases, leaving 6 bases of the junction unmatched. Germline V CDR1 and CDR2: SSHAT, FNYEAQ (reference sequence). The CDR3: CASSSSTGRYNEQFF. Written as DNA, the CDR3 is TGTGCCAGCAGCTCATCGACAGGGCGCTACAATGAGCAGTTCTTC.

This clone was seen a single time. The rearrangement links TRBV27 to TRBJ2-7, with 9 bases matching TRBD1. In germline, CDR1 is MNHEY, CDR2 SMNVEV (reference sequence). The CDR3 runs 14 residues. V shed 5 bases, J shed 3 bases, and the junction held 5 bases outside the gene matches. CDR3 in amino acids: CASSRTGVLYEQYF. The CDR3 DNA sequence: TGTGCCAGCAGTCGGACAGGGGTCCTCTACGAGCAGTACTTC.

V and J are TRBV29-1 and TRBJ2-7; tentatively, D is TRBD1 (5 bases). Per germline, CDR1 SQVTM and CDR2 ANQGSEA. This CDR3 is 12 amino acids long. Trimming took 8 bases from V and 0 from J, leaving 11 bases between them. CDR3: CSFRVDSYEQYF. The DNA of the CDR3 is TGCAGCTTCAGGGTTGACTCCTACGAGCAGTACTTC.

The chain joins TRBV2 to TRBJ1-6, with 8 positions matching TRBD1. Unmatched junction bases numbered 2, after V lost 3 bases and J lost 7 bases. The CDR3 is 14 amino acids. Germline V CDR1 and CDR2: SNHLY, FYNNEI. The CDR3 protein is CASSERQGNSPLHF. DNA of the CDR3: TGTGCCAGCAGTGAGCGACAGGGGAATTCACCCCTCCACTTT.

The chain is built from TRBV4-2 and TRBJ2-5, with 8 bases matching TRBD2. The germline CDR1 and CDR2 sequences are LGHNA and YNFKEQ. Losses at the gene ends were 0 bases for V and 5 bases for J; bases not matched to a gene: 11. CDR3 length: 17 amino acids. This chain's CDR3 is CASSQDTFGGGSETQYF. The CDR3 coding sequence is TGTGCCAGCAGCCAAGATACTTTTGGCGGGGGGTCGGAGACCCAGTACTTC.

The chain employs TRBV5-1 and TRBJ1-1; D unclear. Germline CDR1 is SGHRS and CDR2 is YFSETQ. V was pared by 3 bases and J by 3 bases, with 12 bases between. This CDR3 has 14 residues. The CDR3 DNA reads TGCGCCAGCAGCTGGAGAGTAGTGGACACTGAAGCTTTCTTT. This gives the protein CASSWRVVDTEAFF. Variable domain in full (rest from reference TRBV5-1 and TRBJ1-1): KAGVTQTPRYLIKTRGQQVTLSCSPISGHRSVSWYQQTPGQGLQFLFEYFSETQRNKGNFPGRFSGRQFSNSRSEMNVSTLELGDSALYLCASSWRVVDTEAFFGQGTRLTVV.

The rearrangement uses TRBV7-9 and TRBJ1-4; 10 nucleotides match TRBD1. CDR1 is SEHNR, CDR2 FQNEAQ, per germline (reference sequence). The CDR3 covers 14 residues. V gave up 3 bases and J gave up 6 bases; unmatched junction bases: 1. The CDR3 DNA reads as TGTGCCAGCAGCTTCGGGACAGGGGATGAAAAACTGTTTTTT. Protein sequence: CASSFGTGDEKLFF.

This chain uses TRBV27 with TRBJ1-6; D may be TRBD1 (6 bases). Trimming pared 3 bases from V and 5 bases from J, leaving 11 bases between. The CDR3 loop spans 15 amino acids. Germline V lookup: CDR1 MNHEY, CDR2 SMNVEV (reference sequence). CDR3 sequence (DNA): TGTGCCAGCAGTTTCTCGGACAGAGATAATTCACCCCTCCACTTT. It specifies CASSFSDRDNSPLHF.

The V gene is TRBV4-1, the J gene TRBJ2-5; 8 bases are shared with TRBD2. CDR1 MGHRA and CDR2 YSYEKL come from the germline V gene. V trimming: 0 bases; J trimming: 1 base; junction bases outside the gene matches: 7. The CDR3 consists of 17 residues. The CDR3 loop reads CASSQDSAGGLQETQYF. CDR3 nucleotide sequence: TGCGCCAGCAGCCAAGATAGCGCGGGGGGCCTCCAAGAGACCCAGTACTTC.

The chain is built from TRBV6-5 and TRBJ2-2; TRBD1 is a possible D gene (7 bases). CDR3 size: 15 residues. Trimming removed 7 bases at V and 6 bases at J, with 18 bases between. Germline CDR1 and CDR2: MNHEY and SVGAGI. The CDR3 sequence: CASKVTQGRSGELFF. The CDR3 DNA reads as TGTGCCAGCAAGGTGACACAGGGGAGGTCCGGGGAGCTGTTTTTT.

This chain uses TRBV18 with TRBJ2-7, with TRBD1 identical over 10 bases. The CDR3 has 16 amino acids. Germline V CDR1 and CDR2: KGHSH, LQKENI. The ends lost 2 bases at V and 1 base at J; junction bases unmatched: 5. This CDR3 is CASSPRGGQGSYEQYF. The CDR3 DNA reads TGTGCCAGCTCACCAAGGGGGGGACAGGGGTCCTACGAGCAGTACTTC.

This rearrangement joins TRBV4-2 to TRBJ2-7; TRBD1 matches 8 bases. CDR1 is LGHNA, CDR2 YNFKEQ, per germline. This CDR3 contains 15 residues. The V gene end was trimmed by 5 bases and the J gene end by 0 bases; junction bases not matched to a gene: 6. CDR3 sequence reads: CASSLRDRSSYEQYF. As DNA, the CDR3 is TGTGCCAGCAGCTTGAGGGACAGGAGCTCCTACGAGCAGTACTTC.

The chain employs TRBV10-1 and TRBJ2-5; the match to TRBD2 covers 10 bases. Germline CDR1 is WNHNN and CDR2 is SYGVQD (reference sequence). This CDR3 has 14 residues. V trimming: 4 bases; J trimming: 3 bases; junction bases outside the gene matches: 2. The chain's CDR3 is CASSASGGKETQYF. For the CDR3, the DNA is TGCGCCAGCAGTGCTAGCGGGGGAAAAGAGACCCAGTACTTC.

V and J are TRBV7-2 and TRBJ2-2; tentatively, D is TRBD2 (7 bases). The CDR3 is 13 residues long. Germline loops: CDR1 SGHTA, CDR2 FQGNSA. CDR3 in DNA: TGTGGGGCGGGGGCGCTTCCCACCGGGGAGCTGTTTTTT. It encodes CGAGALPTGELFF.

V and J are TRBV19 and TRBJ1-1; D is uncertain. Germline V lookup: CDR1 LNHDA, CDR2 SQIVND (reference sequence). The CDR3 runs to 14 residues. The V gene lost 5 bases and the J gene lost 1 base, with 11 bases spanning the gap. The DNA of the CDR3 is TGTGCCAGTAGTCCATCTGGCGGGAACACTGAAGCTTTCTTT. This codes for CASSPSGGNTEAFF.

The CDR3 nucleotides are TGTGCCAGTAGTATGGGACTAGCGGGGGGGAACACCGGGGAGCTGTTTTTT. It codes for CASSMGLAGGNTGELFF. The chain joins TRBV19 to TRBJ2-2; the match to TRBD2 covers 15 bases. Trimming took 3 bases from V and 1 from J; bases not matched to a gene: 0. This CDR3 contains 17 residues. Per the germline V gene, CDR1 is LNHDA and CDR2 is SQIVND (reference sequence).

This clone was detected once. This chain connects TRBV7-2 to TRBJ2-7, with a possible D match to TRBD1 (6 bases). Trimming took off 5 bases at V and 0 bases at J, with 14 bases between the two ends. Per germline, CDR1 SGHTA and CDR2 FQGNSA. There are 15 residues in the CDR3. Here the CDR3 reads CASSQFRDNSYEQYF. The DNA of the CDR3 is TGTGCCAGCAGCCAATTCCGGGACAACTCCTACGAGCAGTACTTC.

This clone was counted a single time. The V and J genes are TRBV7-6 and TRBJ1-1; a weak D match, TRBD1 (5 bases). V was cut by 10 bases and J by 8 bases, with 17 bases left in between. The germline CDR1 and CDR2 sequences are SGHVS and FNYEAQ. The CDR3 contains 12 residues. The CDR3 spells CATSSPGREAFF. CDR3 nucleotide sequence: TGTGCCACCTCGTCCCCAGGGCGCGAAGCTTTCTTT.

The J gene is TRBJ1-4, the V gene TRBV21-1; whether TRBD1, the table's D call, matches the DNA was not checked. TRBV21-1 is termed a pseudogene. The CDR3 is made up of 14 amino acids. CDR3 DNA: TGTGCCAGCAGTCGGGACAGGGGGCATGAAAAACTGTTTTTT. This codes for CASSRDRGHEKLFF.

The V and J genes are TRBV19 and TRBJ1-1; perhaps TRBD1 as D (5 bases). The CDR3 spans 14 residues. The V end lost 6 bases, the J end lost 1 base, and 12 bases lay between the germline ends. The V gene's germline CDR1 is LNHDA and CDR2 SQIVND (reference sequence). The CDR3 here is CASSHNGGNTEAFF. The CDR3 DNA reads as TGTGCCAGTAGCCACAACGGGGGGAACACTGAAGCTTTCTTT.

J is TRBJ2-3 and V is TRBV2; 8 positions match TRBD2. From germline, CDR1 is SNHLY and CDR2 FYNNEI. The CDR3 has 15 residues. Losses at the gene ends were 7 bases for V and 5 bases for J; bases not matched to a gene: 11. DNA for the CDR3: TGTGCCAGCAAGGATGGCGGGGGGCCCCAAGATACGCAGTATTTT. This encodes CASKDGGGPQDTQYF.

The chain combines TRBV7-2 with TRBJ2-7; tentative D call: TRBD1 (6 bases). Germline values: CDR1 SGHTA, CDR2 FQGNSA. This CDR3 spans 14 amino acids. V lost 6 bases and J lost 7, with 19 bases in between. The CDR3 DNA is TGTGCCAGCAGTCCTCCAGGGGCCTGGGGAGAGCAGTACTTC. Protein: CASSPPGAWGEQYF. Filled out from reference TRBV7-2 and TRBJ2-7, the complete variable domain reads GAGVSQSPSNKVTEKGKDVELRCDPISGHTALYWYRQSLGQGLEFLIYFQGNSAPDKSGLPSDRFSAERTGGSVSTLTIQRTQQEDSAVYLCASSPPGAWGEQYFGPGTRLTVT.

Note on this clone: This specimen includes other DNA sequences encoding the same CDR3. This rearrangement joins TRBV4-1 to TRBJ2-5; TRBD1 is a possible D gene (5 bases). With 4 bases removed from V and 1 base from J, the gap between germline ends came to 10 bases. CDR1 MGHRA and CDR2 YSYEKL come from the germline V gene. The CDR3 is 14 amino acids. CDR3 protein: CASSRTGPQETQYF. CDR3 nucleotides: TGCGCCAGCAGCCGTACAGGACCCCAAGAGACCCAGTACTTC.

The V gene is TRBV7-2, the J gene TRBJ1-2; D is perhaps TRBD1 (6 bases). The germline V gene has CDR1 SGHTA and CDR2 FQGNSA. With 4 bases removed from V and 5 bases from J, the gap between germline ends came to 20 bases. CDR3 size: 16 residues. CDR3 amino acids: CASSSRPTAGEYGYTF. Here the CDR3 DNA reads TGTGCCAGCAGCTCACGCCCGACGGCAGGGGAGTATGGCTACACCTTC.